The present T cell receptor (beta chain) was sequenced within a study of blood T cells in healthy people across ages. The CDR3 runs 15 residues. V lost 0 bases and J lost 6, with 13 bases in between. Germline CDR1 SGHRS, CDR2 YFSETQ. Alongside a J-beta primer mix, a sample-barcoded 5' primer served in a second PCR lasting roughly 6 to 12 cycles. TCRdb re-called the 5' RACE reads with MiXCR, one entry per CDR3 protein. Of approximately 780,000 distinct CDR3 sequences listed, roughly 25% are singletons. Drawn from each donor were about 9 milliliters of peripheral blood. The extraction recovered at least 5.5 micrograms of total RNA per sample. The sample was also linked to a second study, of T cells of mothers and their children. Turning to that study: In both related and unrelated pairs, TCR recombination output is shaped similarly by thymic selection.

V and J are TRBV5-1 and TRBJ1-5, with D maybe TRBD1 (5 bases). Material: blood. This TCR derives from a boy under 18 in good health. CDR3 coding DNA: TGCGCCAGCAGCTTGGGAGGGGACTTCAGTCAGCCCCAGCATTTT. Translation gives CASSLGGDFSQPQHF.